Here is one T cell receptor (beta chain) with its context. What it binds is not known. With a J-beta primer mix and a sample-barcoded 5' primer, a second PCR ran roughly 6 to 11 cycles. There were at least 3 million CDR3-containing paired-end reads obtained from each sample. In TCRdb, the 5' RACE reads were re-called with MiXCR into one record per CDR3 protein. This table holds hundreds of thousands of distinct CDR3 sequences, 25% to 30% found once. This sample was included in a study of blood T cells in healthy people across ages. Per-sample PBMC isolation yielded at least 6.5 million cells. Overall study findings and caveats: Using unsorted PBMCs precluded a conclusive naive versus antigen-experienced comparison.

In germline, CDR1 is MGHDK, CDR2 SYGVNS. This CDR3 comprises 15 residues. V lost 8 bases, J lost 3 bases, and 10 bases stayed unmatched. Sequences were obtained from blood. The rearrangement joins TRBV25-1 to TRBJ2-3, with 8 bases that match TRBD2. The receptor's source is an elderly woman in good health. The CDR3 sequence is CASVPKRGRTDTQYF. CDR3 DNA sequence: TGTGCCAGCGTGCCCAAGCGGGGGAGGACAGATACGCAGTATTTT.